This T cell receptor (beta chain) derives from a study of a mutant IDH1 vaccine in newly diagnosed glioma (dated by TCRdb to the early 2020s). In the study overall: Eight vaccinations were administered to patients in weeks 1, 3, 5, 7, 11, 15, 19 and 23, corresponding to visits V03 through V10. Vaccination began 4-6 weeks after radiotherapy alone, or alongside temozolomide cycles in the chemotherapy-containing groups. Peripheral blood samples were drawn at six visits, namely V03 (baseline), V05, V07, V10, V12 and V13. The roughly 30 treated patients were approximately 62% male and 37.5% female, with a mean age of approximately 40 years. Prior to enrollment, patients had been given standard therapy consisting of radiotherapy alone, temozolomide alone, or radiochemotherapy with temozolomide, with the combination given to most patients. Longitudinal TCRB deep sequencing was performed for about two dozen treated patients wherever samples were available for exploratory analyses.

Receptors were amplified or captured by the immunoSEQ multiplex PCR assay. Following the manufacturer's protocol, the hsTCRB Kit was used to amplify rearranged TCR beta chain sequences. TCRB libraries were sequenced on an Illumina MiSeq. The authors' analysis ran thus. The proprietary platform of the kit vendor was used for demultiplexing, trimming and gene mapping. In its TCRdb copy, this immuneACCESS table keeps in-frame sequences only and misses some clones. Where compared with another copy, unresolved V genes explain less than half of these, and the others have no known cause. D and trimming come from the DNA, and the V and J calls and clone size come from that table. Recorded for this sample are 9,000 to 13,000 clones; approximately 88% of them occurred a single time. In total, the top ten clones hold around 4.9% of the sample. In the paper's terms, the time point label means: week 23, last vaccination. Each vaccine dose was 300 ug of a 20-mer mutant IDH1 peptide in Montanide, given subcutaneously with topical imiquimod. All donors had newly diagnosed IDH1-mutant astrocytomas of WHO grade 3 or 4 that showed loss of nuclear ATRX. The samples were drawn from NOA16, a multicentre, single-arm, open-label phase I trial in Germany that tested a mutant IDH1 peptide vaccine in humans for the first time. Genomic DNA for TCRB sequencing was isolated from EDTA blood with the DNeasy Blood and Tissue Kit.

Overall study results and their limits: Immune responses induced by the vaccine were seen in approximately 93% of patients across multiple MHC alleles. The authors stated that sample limitations prevented analyses of patient blood samples from being reproduced. Selection of PBMC samples for TCRB deep sequencing was based on availability. No apparent relationship was observed between pseudoprogression and alterations in the top peripheral T cell clonotypes detected by TCRB sequencing.

With respect to this clone: What antigen it recognizes has not been identified. The sample holds no much larger clone one base away, and base qualities are not on file.

Taken from cysteine to phenylalanine, the CDR3 has 14 residues. Only the CDR3 region is kept as DNA, spanning 42 bases read in frame from base 1. V is clipped by 6 bases and J by 4 bases, and the sequence between their germline boundaries is 13 bases long. CDR1 and CDR2, looked up from the germline V gene, are KGHSH and LQKENI. Material: PBMCs, obtained from a glioma patient whose treatment included an IDH1 peptide vaccine. This sequence uses TRBV18 and TRBJ2-1, with TRBD1 as a weak D call on 5 bases. This receptor was identified in a woman between 40 and 50 years old with glioma. Some clones in this sample may be carry-over from other donors' samples. In nucleotide form, the sequence is TGTGCCAGCTCTTACTTAGGGGTTTACAATGAGCAGTTCTTC. This translates into CASSYLGVYNEQFF.